The following is a T cell receptor (beta chain) sequence with its context. Different DNA sequences within this sample yield the same CDR3. Libraries were prepared by immunoSEQ multiplex PCR; TCRdb keeps only in-frame clonotypes and omits some of them. This table holds 1 million to 1.2 million clones, 70% to 85% found once. CDR3 size: 15 residues. Germline CDR1 MDHEN, CDR2 SYDVKM. Trimming took 2 bases from V and 3 from J; bases not matched to a gene: 4. This specimen belongs to a study of shared clonotypes between healthy human individuals. This clonotype was obtained from a man between 18 and 35 years old in good health. Some clones in this sample may be carry-over from other donors' samples. Specimen: memory CD4+ T cells from PBMCs. Subset of the sample: CD45RA-negative fraction. The chain has TRBV28 and TRBJ2-7, with 10 nucleotides matching TRBD1. CDR3 sequence (DNA): TGTGCCAGCAGTTTACCCGGACAGGGGGTCTACGAGCAGTACTTC. This encodes CASSLPGQGVYEQYF.